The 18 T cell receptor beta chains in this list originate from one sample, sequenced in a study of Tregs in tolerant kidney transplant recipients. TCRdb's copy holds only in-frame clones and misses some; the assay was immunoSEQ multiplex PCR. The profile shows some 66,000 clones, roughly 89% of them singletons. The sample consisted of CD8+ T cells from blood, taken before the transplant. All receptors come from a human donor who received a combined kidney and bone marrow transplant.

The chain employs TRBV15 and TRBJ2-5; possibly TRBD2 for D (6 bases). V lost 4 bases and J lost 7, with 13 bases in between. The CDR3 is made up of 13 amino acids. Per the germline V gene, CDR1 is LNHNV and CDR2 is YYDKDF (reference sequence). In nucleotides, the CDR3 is TGTGCCACCAGCAATATCCTGGAGGGGACCCAGTACTTC. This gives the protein CATSNILEGTQYF.

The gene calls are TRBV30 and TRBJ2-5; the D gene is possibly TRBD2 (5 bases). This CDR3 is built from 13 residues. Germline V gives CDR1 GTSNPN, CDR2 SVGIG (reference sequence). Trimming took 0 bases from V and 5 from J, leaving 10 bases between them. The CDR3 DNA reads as TGTGCCTGGAGTGTACACGAGGGTGAGACCCAGTACTTC. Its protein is CAWSVHEGETQYF.

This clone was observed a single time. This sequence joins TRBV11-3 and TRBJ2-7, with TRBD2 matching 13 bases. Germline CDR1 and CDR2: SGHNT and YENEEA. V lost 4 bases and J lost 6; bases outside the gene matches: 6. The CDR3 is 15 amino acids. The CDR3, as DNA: TGTGCCAGCAGCTACACTAGCGGGAGGGCCTCCGAGCAGTACTTC. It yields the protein CASSYTSGRASEQYF.

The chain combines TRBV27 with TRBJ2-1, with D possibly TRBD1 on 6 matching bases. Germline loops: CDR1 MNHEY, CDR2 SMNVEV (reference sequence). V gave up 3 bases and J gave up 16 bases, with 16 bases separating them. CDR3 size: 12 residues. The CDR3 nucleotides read TGTGCCAGCAGTTTGCGTGGGGGCCGTGGTTTCTTC. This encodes CASSLRGGRGFF.

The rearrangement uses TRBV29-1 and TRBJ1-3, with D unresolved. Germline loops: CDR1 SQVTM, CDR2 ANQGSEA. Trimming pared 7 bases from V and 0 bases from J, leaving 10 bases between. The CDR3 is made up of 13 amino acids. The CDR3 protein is CSGTESSGNTIYF. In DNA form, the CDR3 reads TGCAGCGGAACAGAGAGCTCTGGAAACACCATATATTTT.

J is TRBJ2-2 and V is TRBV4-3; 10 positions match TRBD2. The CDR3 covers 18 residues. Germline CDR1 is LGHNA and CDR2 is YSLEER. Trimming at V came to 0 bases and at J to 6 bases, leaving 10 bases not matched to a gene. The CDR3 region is CASSQDGVVAGGSGELFF. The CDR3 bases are TGCGCCAGCAGCCAAGACGGAGTAGTAGCGGGAGGATCCGGGGAGCTGTTTTTT.

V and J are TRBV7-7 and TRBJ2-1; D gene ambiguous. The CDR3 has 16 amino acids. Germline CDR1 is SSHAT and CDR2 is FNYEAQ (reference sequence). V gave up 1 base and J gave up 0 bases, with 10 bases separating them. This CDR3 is CASSLEVASSYNEQFF. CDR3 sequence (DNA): TGTGCCAGCAGCTTAGAAGTGGCTAGCTCCTACAATGAGCAGTTCTTC.

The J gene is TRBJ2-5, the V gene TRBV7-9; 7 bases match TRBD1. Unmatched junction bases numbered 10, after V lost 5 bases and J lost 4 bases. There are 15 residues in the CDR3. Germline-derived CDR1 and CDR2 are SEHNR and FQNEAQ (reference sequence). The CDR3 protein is CASSAPGQPAETQYF. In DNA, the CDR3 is TGTGCCAGCAGCGCTCCGGGACAGCCTGCAGAGACCCAGTACTTC.

The CDR3 region is CASSMGGPYTEAFF. DNA of the CDR3: TGTGCCAGTAGTATGGGGGGACCGTACACTGAAGCTTTCTTT. The gene calls are TRBV19 and TRBJ1-1; a weak D match, TRBD1 (5 bases). The CDR3 sequence is 14 residues long. CDR1 is LNHDA, CDR2 SQIVND, per germline (reference sequence). The V end lost 3 bases, the J end lost 3 bases, and 11 bases lay between the germline ends.

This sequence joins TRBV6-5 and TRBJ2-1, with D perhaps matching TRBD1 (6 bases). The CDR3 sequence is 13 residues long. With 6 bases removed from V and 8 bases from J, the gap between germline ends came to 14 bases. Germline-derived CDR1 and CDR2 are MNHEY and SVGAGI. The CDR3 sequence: CASSPNRADEQFF. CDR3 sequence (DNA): TGTGCCAGCAGCCCAAACAGGGCCGATGAGCAGTTCTTC.

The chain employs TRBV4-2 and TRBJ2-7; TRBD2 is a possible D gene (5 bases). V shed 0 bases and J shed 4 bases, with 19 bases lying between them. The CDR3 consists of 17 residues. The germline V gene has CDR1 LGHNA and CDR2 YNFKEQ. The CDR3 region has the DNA TGTGCCAGCAGCCAAGATCAAGTTACGGGGATGGTATACGAGCAGTACTTC. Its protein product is CASSQDQVTGMVYEQYF.

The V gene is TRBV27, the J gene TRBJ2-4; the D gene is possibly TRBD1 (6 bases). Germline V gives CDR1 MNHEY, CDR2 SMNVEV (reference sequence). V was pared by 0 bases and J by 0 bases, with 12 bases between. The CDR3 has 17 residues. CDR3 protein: CASSLSGHLLAKNIQYF. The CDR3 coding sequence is TGTGCCAGCAGTTTATCGGGACACTTACTAGCCAAAAACATTCAGTACTTC.

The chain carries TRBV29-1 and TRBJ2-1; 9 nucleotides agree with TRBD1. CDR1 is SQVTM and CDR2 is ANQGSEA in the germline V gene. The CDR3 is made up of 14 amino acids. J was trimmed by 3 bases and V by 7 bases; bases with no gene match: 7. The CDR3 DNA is TGCAGCGCGGGACAGGGTGGTTTCTACAATGAGCAGTTCTTC. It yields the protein CSAGQGGFYNEQFF.

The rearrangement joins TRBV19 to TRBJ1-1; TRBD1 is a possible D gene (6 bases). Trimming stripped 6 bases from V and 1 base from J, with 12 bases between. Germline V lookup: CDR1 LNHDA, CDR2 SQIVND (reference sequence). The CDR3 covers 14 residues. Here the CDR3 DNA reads TGTGCCAGTAGGCTACAGGGACCGAACACTGAAGCTTTCTTT. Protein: CASRLQGPNTEAFF.

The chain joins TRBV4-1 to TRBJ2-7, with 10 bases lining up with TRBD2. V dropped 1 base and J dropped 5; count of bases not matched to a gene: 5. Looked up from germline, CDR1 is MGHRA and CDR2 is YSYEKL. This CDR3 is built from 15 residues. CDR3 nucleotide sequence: TGCGCCAGCAGCCAAGGGGCAAGCGGGAGGGACGAGCAGTACTTC. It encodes CASSQGASGRDEQYF.

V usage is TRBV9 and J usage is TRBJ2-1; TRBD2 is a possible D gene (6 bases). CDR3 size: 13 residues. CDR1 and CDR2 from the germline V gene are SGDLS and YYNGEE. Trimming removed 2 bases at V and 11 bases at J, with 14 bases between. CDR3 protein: CASSVGGDPKQFF. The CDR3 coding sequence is TGTGCCAGCAGCGTCGGAGGGGACCCCAAGCAGTTCTTC.

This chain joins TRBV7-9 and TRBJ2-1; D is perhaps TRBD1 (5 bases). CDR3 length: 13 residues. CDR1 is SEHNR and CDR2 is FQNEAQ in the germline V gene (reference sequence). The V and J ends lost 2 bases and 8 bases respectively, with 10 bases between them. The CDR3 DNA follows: TGTGCCAGCAGCTTAAGGGGTATCGATGAGCAGTTCTTC. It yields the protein CASSLRGIDEQFF. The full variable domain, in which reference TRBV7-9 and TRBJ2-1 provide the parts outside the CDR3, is DTGVSQNPRHKITKRGQNVTFRCDPISEHNRLYWYRQTLGQGPEFLTYFQNEAQLEKSRLLSDRFSAERPKGSFSTLEIQRTEQGDSAMYLCASSLRGIDEQFFGPGTRLTVL.

CDR3 loop: CASHGGASTGELFF. The DNA of the CDR3 is TGTGCCAGCCACGGGGGGGCCAGTACCGGGGAGCTGTTTTTT. J is TRBJ2-2 and V is TRBV6-6; 8 nucleotides align to TRBD2. The V gene end was trimmed by 8 bases and the J gene end by 5 bases; junction bases not matched to a gene: 7. Germline V CDR1 and CDR2: MNHNY, SVGAGI (reference sequence). The CDR3 consists of 14 residues.